The entry below gives a single T cell receptor (beta chain) sequence along with its context. As yet, its antigen is unknown. The V end lost 0 bases, the J end lost 7 bases, and 10 bases lay between the germline ends. The CDR3 spans 14 residues. Looked up from germline, CDR1 is SGHKS and CDR2 is YYEKEE (reference sequence). These data come from a study of T cell responses to AZD1222 COVID-19 vaccine. Overall study results and limits: Only six AZD1222 recipients tested seropositive at baseline. Spike-specific TCR breadth and depth went up after people got two AZD1222 doses. White British donors predominated, females outnumbered males, and clonal diversity was possibly underestimated.

Using immunoSEQ multiplex PCR, the repertoire was profiled, and TCRdb retains in-frame clones only, with some absent. The sample shows about 89,000 clones, over 80% of them seen only once. Pooling covered second doses at about 4 or about 12 weeks. The chain joins TRBV5-5 to TRBJ1-4; D not certain. The receptor's source is an adult who received the AZD1222 COVID-19 vaccine. This material consisted of peripheral blood, taken 28 days after the second AZD1222 dose. The CDR3 region has the DNA TGTGCCAGCAGCTTGGATTGGGAGAGTGAAAAACTGTTTTTT. Amino acids: CASSLDWESEKLFF.